These T cell receptor beta chains were read from a single sample in a study of blood T cell repertoires in COVID-19. Using immunoSEQ multiplex PCR, the repertoire was profiled, and TCRdb retains in-frame clones only, with some absent. The top ten hold approximately 19% of the sample, which has about 24,000 clones, 89% seen once. Sequencing was done on a sample of peripheral blood. These receptors came from a human donor in a cohort sampled during active COVID-19. Both conserved end residues are part of each CDR3. A D gene is named only where the DNA matches it firmly. The size entry is marked missing in some rows and otherwise reads once, few, many or a size class.

TRBJ2-3 TRBD2 . TRBV2 TGTGCCAGCAGTCAACGGACTAGCGGAGGAGATACGCAGTATTTT CASSQRTSGGDTQYF
TRBJ2-7 . . TRBV11-1 TGTGCCAGCAGCTTAGAAGGCGGGCGGGATCCGCACTTC CASSLEGGRDPHF
TRBJ2-7 TRBD1 . TRBV10-3 TGTGCCATCAGTGAAGTCGGTCAGGGGGCGCGTCCCTACGAGCAGTACTTC CAISEVGQGARPYEQYF
TRBJ2-3 . . TRBV5-1 TGCGCCAGCAGCTTGACAGGGATCCACACAGATACGCAGTATTTT CASSLTGIHTDTQYF
TRBJ2-1 TRBD2 . TRBV11-3 TGTGCCAGCAGCGGGAAAGCGGGGGACTTCTACAATGAGCAGTTCTTC CASSGKAGDFYNEQFF
TRBJ2-7 TRBD1 . TRBV18 TGTGCCAGCTCACCAGCTCCGGGACAGTTGGGCGAGCAGTACTTC CASSPAPGQLGEQYF
TRBJ2-5 TRBD1 . TRBV11-2 TGTGCCAGCAGCCCGAGGACAGGGATGCAAGAGACCCAGTACTTC CASSPRTGMQETQYF
TRBJ1-3 . few TRBV7-6 TGTGCCAGCAGCTTAGGGCCCATGGTAAACTCTGGAAACACCATATATTTT CASSLGPMVNSGNTIYF
TRBJ2-7 . . TRBV28 TGTGCCAGCAGTGAGACTAGGTACGAGCAGTACTTC CASSETRYEQYF
TRBJ2-1 TRBD1 . TRBV28 TGTGCCAGCAGTGTCGGACAGGGCTCCTACAATGAGCAGTTCTTC CASSVGQGSYNEQFF
TRBJ1-5 . . TRBV27 TGTGCCAGCAGTTTACGGGGTTGGAATCAGCCCCAGCATTTT CASSLRGWNQPQHF
TRBJ1-2 . . TRBV9 TGTGCCAGCAGCGTATCAGGGATCCGGGATGGCTACACCTTC CASSVSGIRDGYTF
TRBJ2-1 TRBD2 . TRBV5-1 TGCGCCAGCAGCTTGGATCTAGCGGGGGGCGGAGTGACCTACAATGAGCAGTTCTTC CASSLDLAGGGVTYNEQFF
TRBJ2-7 . . TRBV18 TGTGCCAGCTCACCATCTACAGGGAGCTCCTACGAGCAGTACTTC CASSPSTGSSYEQYF
TRBJ2-5 . . TRBV4-1 TGCGCCAGCAGCCAAGGTAGGAGGATACAAGAGACCCAGTACTTC CASSQGRRIQETQYF
TRBJ2-1 TRBD1 . TRBV18 TGTGCCAGCTCAGGGACAGGGGTAGGATACAATGAGCAGTTCTTC CASSGTGVGYNEQFF
TRBJ1-1 . . TRBV29-1 TGCAGAGCCAACGCGGGGGGGAGCATGAACACTGAAGCTTTCTTT CRANAGGSMNTEAFF
TRBJ2-7 TRBD1 . TRBV7-9 TGTGCCAGCAGCCAGACAGGGGTCTCCTACGAGCAGTACTTC CASSQTGVSYEQYF
TRBJ1-1 . . TRBV30 TGTGCCTGGAGTCAGGGAGGGTGGACTGAAGCTTTCTTT CAWSQGGWTEAFF